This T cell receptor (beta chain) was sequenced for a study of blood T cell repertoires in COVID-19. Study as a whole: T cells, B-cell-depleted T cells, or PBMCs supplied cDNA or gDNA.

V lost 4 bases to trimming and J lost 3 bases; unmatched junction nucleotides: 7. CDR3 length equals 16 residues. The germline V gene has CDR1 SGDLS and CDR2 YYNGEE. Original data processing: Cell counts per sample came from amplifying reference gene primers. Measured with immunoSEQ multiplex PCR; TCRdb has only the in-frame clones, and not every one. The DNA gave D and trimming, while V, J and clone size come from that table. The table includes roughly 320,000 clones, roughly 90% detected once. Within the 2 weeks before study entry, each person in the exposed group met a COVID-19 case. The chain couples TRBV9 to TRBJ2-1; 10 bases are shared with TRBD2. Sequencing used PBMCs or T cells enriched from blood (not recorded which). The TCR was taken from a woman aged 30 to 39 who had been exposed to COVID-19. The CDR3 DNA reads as TGTGCCAGCAGCCCCAATCTAGCGGGGGTCTACAATGAGCAGTTCTTC. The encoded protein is CASSPNLAGVYNEQFF. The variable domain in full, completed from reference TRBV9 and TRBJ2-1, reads DSGVTQTPKHLITATGQRVTLRCSPRSGDLSVYWYQQSLDQGLQFLIQYYNGEERAKGNILERFSAQQFPDLHSELNLSSLELGDSALYFCASSPNLAGVYNEQFFGPGTRLTVL.